A single TCR beta chain is shown here with its context. Its antigen is not identified. In germline, CDR1 is SGHRS, CDR2 YFSETQ. Losses at the gene ends were 4 bases for V and 0 bases for J; bases not matched to a gene: 10. The CDR3 spans 17 residues. The data originate from a study of cytomegalovirus exposure and HLA in healthy donors. Findings and caveats of the study: Within an earlier analysis, most TCR beta V segments proved productive either about 90% or about 30% of the time. Rarity marked most TCR sequences, yet some public TCRs occurred in many donors. Later analysis demonstrated an association between a missense DCLRE1C variant and TCR beta V- and J-gene trimming.

PCR employed 60 Vbeta and 13 Jbeta primers. Original handling: Some 10 million of the 80 million or so unique TCR beta chains counted in a later analysis were shared. TCRdb's copy holds only in-frame clones and misses some; the assay was immunoSEQ multiplex PCR. V, J and clone size are taken as reported in that table, and D and trimming were inferred from the DNA itself. The sample has 180,000 or so clones, around 80% seen once. J is TRBJ2-3 and V is TRBV5-1; 8 bases map to TRBD1. This clonotype was sampled from a woman aged 55-75 years in good health and CMV-seropositive. Material for sequencing was PBMCs. In DNA, the CDR3 is TGCGCCAGCAGCCGTAGTGGTGGACAGGGAAGCACAGATACGCAGTATTTT. Encoded protein: CASSRSGGQGSTDTQYF. The entire variable domain, with the rest obtained from reference TRBV5-1 and TRBJ2-3, is as follows: KAGVTQTPRYLIKTRGQQVTLSCSPISGHRSVSWYQQTPGQGLQFLFEYFSETQRNKGNFPGRFSGRQFSNSRSEMNVSTLELGDSALYLCASSRSGGQGSTDTQYFGPGTRLTVL.